The T cell receptor (beta chain) described here comes from a study of blood T cell repertoires in COVID-19. In the study overall: Acute-phase and convalescent COVID-19 samples originated in the United States, Italy and Spain. In each case, the material was cDNA or gDNA derived from T cells, B-cell-depleted T cells, or PBMCs.

Per the original data handling: By means of reference gene primer amplification, nucleated cell counts were estimated. Generated by immunoSEQ multiplex PCR, the TCRdb table keeps only in-frame clones and is missing some. The V and J calls and the clone size are those of that table, but D and trimming were determined from the DNA. Of more than 85,000 clones listed, approximately 90% were seen once; the top ten hold over 0.95%. V gave up 10 bases and J gave up 1 base; unmatched junction bases: 4. This CDR3 has 13 amino acids. Germline CDR1 MNHEY, CDR2 SMNVEV (reference sequence). The specimen sequenced was peripheral blood. The chain carries TRBV27 and TRBJ2-3; TRBD1 agrees at 8 bases. This TCR derives from a man in his sixties with acute or convalescent COVID-19. DNA for the CDR3: TGTGCCACAGGGGGCGCGGGCACAGATACGCAGTATTTT. Translated, it gives CATGGAGTDTQYF.